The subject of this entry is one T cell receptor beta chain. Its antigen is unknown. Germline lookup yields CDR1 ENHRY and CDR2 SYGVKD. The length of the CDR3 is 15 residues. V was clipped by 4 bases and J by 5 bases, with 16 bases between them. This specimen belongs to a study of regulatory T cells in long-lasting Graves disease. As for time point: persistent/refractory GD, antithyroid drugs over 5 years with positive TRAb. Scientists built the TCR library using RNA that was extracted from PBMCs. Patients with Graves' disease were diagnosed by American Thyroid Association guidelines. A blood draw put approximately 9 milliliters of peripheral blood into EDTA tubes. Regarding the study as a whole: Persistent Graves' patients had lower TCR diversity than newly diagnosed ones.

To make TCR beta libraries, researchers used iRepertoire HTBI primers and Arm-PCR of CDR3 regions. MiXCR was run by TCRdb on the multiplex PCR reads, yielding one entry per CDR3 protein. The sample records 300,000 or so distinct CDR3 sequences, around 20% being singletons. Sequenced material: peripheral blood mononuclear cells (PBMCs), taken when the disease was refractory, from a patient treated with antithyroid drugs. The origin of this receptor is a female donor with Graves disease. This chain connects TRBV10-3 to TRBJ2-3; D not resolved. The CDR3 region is CAISVGRTKGDTQYF. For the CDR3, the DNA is TGTGCCATCAGTGTGGGCAGAACTAAGGGAGATACGCAGTATTTT.